The 5 T cell receptor beta chains below all came from one sample that was sequenced in a study of shared clonotypes between healthy human individuals. The table came from immunoSEQ multiplex PCR; TCRdb's copy has only in-frame clones and leaves some out. This table holds 500,000 to 650,000 clones, around three quarters found once. Sequenced sample: PBMCs. All receptors derive from a woman in her forties in good health. Some clones in this sample may be carry-over from other donors' samples.

The CDR3 DNA is TGTGCCAGTAGTATTACGACTGGGTCCCGCCGGGAGACCCAGTACTTC. Translating gives CASSITTGSRRETQYF. The chain carries TRBV19 and TRBJ2-5, with unresolved D. Germline values: CDR1 LNHDA, CDR2 SQIVND (reference sequence). This CDR3 is built from 16 residues. V was clipped by 3 bases and J by 5 bases, with 19 bases between them.

The rearrangement joins TRBV30 to TRBJ2-1; 13 nucleotides line up with TRBD2. Germline V gene data show CDR1 as GTSNPN and CDR2 as SVGIG (reference sequence). The CDR3 length is 17 residues. Unmatched junction bases numbered 13, after V lost 3 bases and J lost 8 bases. The CDR3 DNA sequence: TGTGCCTGGAGCCCGGGACTAGCGGGGCCTCTAGGGGATGAGCAGTTCTTC. Its translation: CAWSPGLAGPLGDEQFF.

V gene TRBV6-1 combines with J gene TRBJ2-3; 7 nucleotides line up with TRBD2. V was pared by 4 bases and J by 1 base, with 5 bases of the junction left unmatched. Germline V lookup: CDR1 MNHNS, CDR2 SASEGT. The CDR3 is 15 residues long. The chain's CDR3 is CASSGSGGRTDTQYF. In nucleotides, the CDR3 is TGTGCCAGCAGTGGGTCGGGAGGTCGCACAGATACGCAGTATTTT.

This clone was counted only a few times. This likely traces to a read error, being one base from a far larger clone. This chain joins TRBV4-2 and TRBJ1-2; 7 positions agree with TRBD1. The CDR3 has 18 amino acids. Germline V CDR1 and CDR2: LGHNA, YNFKEQ. The CDR3 reads CASSHATPDRVPGYGYAF. CDR3 bases: TGTGCCAGCAGCCACGCCACCCCTGACAGGGTTCCTGGCTATGGCTACGCCTTC.

The chain's CDR3 is CASSSNGPQETQYF. The CDR3 coding sequence is TGTGCCAGCTCATCGAACGGGCCGCAAGAGACCCAGTACTTC. V usage is TRBV18 and J usage is TRBJ2-5; D ambiguous. CDR3 length: 14 amino acids. Per germline, CDR1 KGHSH and CDR2 LQKENI. Trimming took off 5 bases at V and 2 bases at J, with 12 bases between the two ends.